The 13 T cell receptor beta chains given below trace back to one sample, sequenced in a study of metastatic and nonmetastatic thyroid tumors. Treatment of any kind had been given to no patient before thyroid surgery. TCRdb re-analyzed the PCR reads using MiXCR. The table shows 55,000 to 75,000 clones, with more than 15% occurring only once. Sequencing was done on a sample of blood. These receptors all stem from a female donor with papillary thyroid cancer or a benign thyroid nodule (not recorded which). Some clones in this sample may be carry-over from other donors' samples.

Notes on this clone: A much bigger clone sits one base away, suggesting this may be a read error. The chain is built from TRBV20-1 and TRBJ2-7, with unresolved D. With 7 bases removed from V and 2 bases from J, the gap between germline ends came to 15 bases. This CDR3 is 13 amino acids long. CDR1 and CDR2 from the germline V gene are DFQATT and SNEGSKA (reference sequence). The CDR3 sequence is CSGHELVTYEQYF. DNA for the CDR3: TGCAGTGGACATGAGCTCGTGACCTACGAGCAGTACTTC.

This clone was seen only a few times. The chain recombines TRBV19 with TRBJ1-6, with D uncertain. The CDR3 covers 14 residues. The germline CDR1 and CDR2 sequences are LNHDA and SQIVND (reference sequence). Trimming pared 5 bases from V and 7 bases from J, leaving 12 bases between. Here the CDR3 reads CASSPVGINSPLHF. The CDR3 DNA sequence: TGTGCCAGTAGTCCGGTAGGGATAAATTCACCCCTCCACTTT.

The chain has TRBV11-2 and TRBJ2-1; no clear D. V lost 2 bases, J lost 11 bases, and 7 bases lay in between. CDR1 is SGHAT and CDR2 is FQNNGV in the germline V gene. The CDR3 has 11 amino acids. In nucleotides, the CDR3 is TGTGCCAGCAGCTTAACTTTCCAGCAGTTCTTC. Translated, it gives CASSLTFQQFF. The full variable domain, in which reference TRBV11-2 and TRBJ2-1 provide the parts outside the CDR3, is EAGVAQSPRYKIIEKRQSVAFWCNPISGHATLYWYQQILGQGPKLLIQFQNNGVVDDSQLPKDRFSAERLKGVDSTLKIQPAKLEDSAVYLCASSLTFQQFFGPGTRLTVL.

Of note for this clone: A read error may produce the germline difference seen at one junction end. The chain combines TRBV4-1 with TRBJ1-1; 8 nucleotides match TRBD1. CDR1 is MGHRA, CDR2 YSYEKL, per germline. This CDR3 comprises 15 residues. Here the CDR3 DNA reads TGCGCCAGTAGCCAAGACTGGACAGGGAGAACTGGAGCTTTCTTT. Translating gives CASSQDWTGRTGAFF.

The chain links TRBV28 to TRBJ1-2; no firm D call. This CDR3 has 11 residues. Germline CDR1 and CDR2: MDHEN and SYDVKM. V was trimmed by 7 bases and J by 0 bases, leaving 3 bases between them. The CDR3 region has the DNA TGTGCCAGCATCTCTAACTATGGCTACACCTTC. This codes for CASISNYGYTF.

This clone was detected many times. DNA of the CDR3: TGTGCCAGCCGGACAGGGACCACAGATACGCAGTATTTT. This translates into CASRTGTTDTQYF. J is TRBJ2-3 and V is TRBV27; 8 bases line up with TRBD1. CDR3 length equals 13 residues. J gave up 2 bases and V 8 bases, and 3 bases lay outside the gene matches. The germline V gene encodes CDR1 MNHEY and CDR2 SMNVEV (reference sequence).

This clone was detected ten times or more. CDR3 amino acids: CASSGLDYEQYF. CDR3 nucleotides: TGTGCCAGCAGTGGCTTAGACTACGAGCAGTACTTC. The chain couples TRBV2 to TRBJ2-7; no reliable D call. Germline V lookup: CDR1 SNHLY, CDR2 FYNNEI. This CDR3 has 12 residues. The V gene lost 4 bases and the J gene lost 3 bases, with 7 bases spanning the gap.

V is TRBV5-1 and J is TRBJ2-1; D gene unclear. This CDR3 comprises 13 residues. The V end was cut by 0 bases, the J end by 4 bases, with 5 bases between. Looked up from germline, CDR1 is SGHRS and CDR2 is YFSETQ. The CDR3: CASSLGLYNEQFF. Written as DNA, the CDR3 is TGCGCCAGCAGCTTGGGACTTTACAATGAGCAGTTCTTC. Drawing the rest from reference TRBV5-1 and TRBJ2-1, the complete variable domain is KAGVTQTPRYLIKTRGQQVTLSCSPISGHRSVSWYQQTPGQGLQFLFEYFSETQRNKGNFPGRFSGRQFSNSRSEMNVSTLELGDSALYLCASSLGLYNEQFFGPGTRLTVL.

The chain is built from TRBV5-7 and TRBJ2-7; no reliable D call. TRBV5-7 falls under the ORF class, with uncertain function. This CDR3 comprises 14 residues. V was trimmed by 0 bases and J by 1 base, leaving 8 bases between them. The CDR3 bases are TGTGCCAGCAGCTTGGCCTATAGTTCCTACGAGCAGTACTTC. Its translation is CASSLAYSSYEQYF.

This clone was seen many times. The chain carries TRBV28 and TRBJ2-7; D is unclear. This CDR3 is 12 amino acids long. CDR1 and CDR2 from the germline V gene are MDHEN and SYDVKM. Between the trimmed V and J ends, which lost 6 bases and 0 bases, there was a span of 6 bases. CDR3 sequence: CASRPNSYEQYF. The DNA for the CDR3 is TGTGCCAGCAGGCCGAACTCCTACGAGCAGTACTTC.

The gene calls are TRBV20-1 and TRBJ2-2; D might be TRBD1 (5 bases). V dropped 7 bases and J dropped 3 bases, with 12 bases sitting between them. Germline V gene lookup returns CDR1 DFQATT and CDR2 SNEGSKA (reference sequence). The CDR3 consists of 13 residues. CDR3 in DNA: TGCAGTGTCCAGGGCTATGACACCGGGGAGCTGTTTTTT. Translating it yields CSVQGYDTGELFF.

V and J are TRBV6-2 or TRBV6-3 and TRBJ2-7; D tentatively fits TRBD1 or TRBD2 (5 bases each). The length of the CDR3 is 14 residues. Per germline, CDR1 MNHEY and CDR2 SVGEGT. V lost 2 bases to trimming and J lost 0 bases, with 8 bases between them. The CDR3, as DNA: TGTGCCAGCAGTTACGGGACGAGCTCCTACGAGCAGTACTTC. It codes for CASSYGTSSYEQYF.

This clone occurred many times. CDR3 amino acids: CASSHYREDTEAFF. The CDR3 coding sequence is TGTGCCAGCAGCCATTACAGGGAGGACACTGAAGCTTTCTTT. This chain links TRBV7-9 with TRBJ1-1; a weak D match, TRBD1 (6 bases). Germline loops: CDR1 SEHNR, CDR2 FQNEAQ (reference sequence). Trimming stripped 5 bases from V and 3 bases from J, with 13 bases between. This CDR3 comprises 14 residues.